What follows are 29 T cell receptor beta chains derived from one specimen sequenced in a study of blood T cell repertoires in COVID-19. The repertoire was sequenced with immunoSEQ multiplex PCR; TCRdb's copy has only in-frame clones and lacks some. The sample lists around 400,000 clones; around 83% were seen once. Sequencing used PBMCs or T cells enriched from blood (not recorded which). Receptors were obtained from a woman in her 50s who had recovered from COVID-19.

This clone appeared a few times. This chain joins TRBV2 and TRBJ1-1; D remains ambiguous. This CDR3 comprises 12 residues. V lost 4 bases to trimming and J lost 8 bases, with 11 bases between them. Per germline, CDR1 SNHLY and CDR2 FYNNEI. CDR3 in DNA: TGTGCCAGCAGTGTTGCCAGTTTCGAAGCTTTCTTT. This encodes CASSVASFEAFF. The variable domain in full, completed from reference TRBV2 and TRBJ1-1, reads EPEVTQTPSHQVTQMGQEVILRCVPISNHLYFYWYRQILGQKVEFLVSFYNNEISEKSEIFDDQFSVERPDGSNFTLKIRSTKLEDSAMYFCASSVASFEAFFGQGTRLTVV.

The chain has TRBV7-9 and TRBJ2-3; 10 positions match TRBD2. The V segment lost 1 base and the J segment 4 bases; nucleotides outside the gene matches: 5. Germline CDR1 is SEHNR and CDR2 is FQNEAQ (reference sequence). This CDR3 has 16 amino acids. The chain's CDR3 is CASSLGSSGGSDTQYF. CDR3 DNA sequence: TGTGCCAGCAGCTTAGGGTCTAGCGGGGGTTCAGATACGCAGTATTTT. Combining the CDR3 with reference TRBV7-9 and TRBJ2-3 gives the whole variable domain DTGVSQNPRHKITKRGQNVTFRCDPISEHNRLYWYRQTLGQGPEFLTYFQNEAQLEKSRLLSDRFSAERPKGSFSTLEIQRTEQGDSAMYLCASSLGSSGGSDTQYFGPGTRLTVL.

V usage is TRBV28 and J usage is TRBJ2-1, with 12 nucleotides matching TRBD2. This CDR3 comprises 16 residues. Germline lookup yields CDR1 MDHEN and CDR2 SYDVKM. V trimming: 7 bases; J trimming: 6 bases; junction bases outside the gene matches: 10. The CDR3 DNA follows: TGTGCCAGCAAACCCCCTCGACTAGCGGGAGTCAATGAGCAGTTCTTC. Translation gives CASKPPRLAGVNEQFF.

V gene TRBV5-1 combines with J gene TRBJ2-1, with 12 nucleotides matching TRBD1. V trimming: 3 bases; J trimming: 7 bases; junction bases outside the gene matches: 2. Germline values: CDR1 SGHRS, CDR2 YFSETQ. This CDR3 is 14 amino acids long. This chain's CDR3 is CASSSGQGANEQFF. The CDR3 DNA reads TGCGCCAGCAGCTCGGGACAGGGGGCGAATGAGCAGTTCTTC.

The chain carries TRBV5-5 and TRBJ1-2; maybe TRBD1 (5 bases). With 4 bases removed from V and 2 bases from J, the gap between germline ends came to 18 bases. From germline, CDR1 is SGHKS and CDR2 YYEKEE (reference sequence). The CDR3 length is 16 residues. CDR3 region: CASSRSLEGLNYGYTF. The CDR3 DNA sequence: TGTGCCAGCAGCAGAAGTTTGGAGGGGCTGAACTATGGCTACACCTTC.

CDR3 nucleotides: TGTGCCAGCAGCAAAGAACCGCTAGCGGGGGGTGAAGAGACCCAGTACTTC. Amino acids: CASSKEPLAGGEETQYF. This sequence joins TRBV21-1 and TRBJ2-5; the table calls TRBD2, which could not be checked here. TRBV21-1 is described as a pseudogene. The CDR3 spans 17 residues.

The rearrangement joins TRBV19 to TRBJ1-2, with D possibly TRBD1 on 6 matching bases. CDR3 length equals 15 residues. V was clipped by 7 bases and J by 5 bases, with 20 bases between them. Germline V lookup: CDR1 LNHDA, CDR2 SQIVND (reference sequence). The CDR3 nucleotides are TGTGCCAGTACTCCGGGGGCGGGACTACCTTATGGCTACACCTTC. Protein sequence: CASTPGAGLPYGYTF.

Turning to this clone: Other DNA variants within this sample encode the same CDR3. This chain uses TRBV18 with TRBJ2-5; 7 bases are shared with TRBD2. CDR3 length equals 12 residues. Germline loops: CDR1 KGHSH, CDR2 LQKENI. The J segment lost 5 bases and the V segment lost 3 bases, leaving 0 bases of the junction unmatched. The CDR3 spells CASSPGGETQYF. CDR3 DNA: TGTGCCAGCTCACCGGGGGGGGAGACCCAGTACTTC.

This clone occurred a few times. This chain links TRBV30 with TRBJ1-3, with a possible D match to TRBD1 (6 bases). The germline gives CDR1 GTSNPN, CDR2 SVGIG (reference sequence). CDR3 length: 14 amino acids. V lost 3 bases to trimming and J lost 0 bases, with 9 bases between them. CDR3 bases: TGTGCCTGGAGCCAGGGGACCTCTGGAAACACCATATATTTT. This gives the protein CAWSQGTSGNTIYF.

The gene calls are TRBV7-9 and TRBJ1-1, with unresolved D. V was clipped by 7 bases and J by 7 bases, with 16 bases between them. Germline V gene sequence: CDR1 SEHNR, CDR2 FQNEAQ (reference sequence). This CDR3 has 13 residues. CDR3 residues: CASTPTPVNEAFF. In nucleotides, the CDR3 is TGTGCCAGCACCCCCACGCCGGTGAATGAAGCTTTCTTT.

This clone turned up a few times. Distinct nucleotide sequences in the sample also encode this CDR3. V usage is TRBV7-3 and J usage is TRBJ2-1; 15 nucleotides match TRBD2. Germline V CDR1 and CDR2: SGHTA, FQGTGA. The CDR3 runs 15 residues. V was clipped by 5 bases and J by 6 bases; unmatched bases: 2. The CDR3 sequence: CASSPGLAGGNEQFF. In nucleotides, the CDR3 is TGTGCCAGCAGCCCGGGACTAGCGGGAGGCAATGAGCAGTTCTTC.

The J gene is TRBJ1-3, the V gene TRBV9; 9 bases are a match to TRBD1. The CDR3 sequence is 14 residues long. CDR1 is SGDLS and CDR2 is YYNGEE in the germline V gene. V lost 3 bases, J lost 9 bases, and 7 bases stayed unmatched. The CDR3 spells CASSGGTGISTIYF. Written as DNA, the CDR3 is TGTGCCAGCAGCGGGGGGACAGGGATTAGCACCATATATTTT. The complete variable domain, with remaining parts taken from reference TRBV9 and TRBJ1-3, reads DSGVTQTPKHLITATGQRVTLRCSPRSGDLSVYWYQQSLDQGLQFLIQYYNGEERAKGNILERFSAQQFPDLHSELNLSSLELGDSALYFCASSGGTGISTIYFGEGSWLTVV.

CDR3 sequence (DNA): TGCGCCAGCAGCTGGGACTATCCAAGTGGTAACATTCAGTACTTC. Protein product: CASSWDYPSGNIQYF. The chain links TRBV5-1 to TRBJ2-4; 7 nucleotides line up with TRBD2. V was pared by 3 bases and J by 7 bases, with 10 bases of the junction left unmatched. CDR3 length: 15 amino acids. Germline CDR1 and CDR2: SGHRS and YFSETQ. Variable domain in full (rest from reference TRBV5-1 and TRBJ2-4): KAGVTQTPRYLIKTRGQQVTLSCSPISGHRSVSWYQQTPGQGLQFLFEYFSETQRNKGNFPGRFSGRQFSNSRSEMNVSTLELGDSALYLCASSWDYPSGNIQYFGAGTRLSVL.

Worth noting for this clone: The sample has other DNA sequences that encode this CDR3 too. The chain links TRBV6-5 to TRBJ1-1, with no clear D. The V and J ends lost 0 bases and 1 base respectively, with 6 bases between them. The CDR3 covers 14 residues. Germline lookup yields CDR1 MNHEY and CDR2 SVGAGI. This chain's CDR3 is CASSYSRGNTEAFF. As DNA, the CDR3 is TGTGCCAGCAGTTACTCGAGAGGGAACACTGAAGCTTTCTTT.

The chain combines TRBV10-3 with TRBJ1-4; 8 bases fit TRBD1. Germline V gives CDR1 ENHRY, CDR2 SYGVKD. CDR3 length equals 14 residues. The V gene end was trimmed by 3 bases and the J gene end by 5 bases; junction bases not matched to a gene: 2. The CDR3 is CAISDGQGNEKLFF. The DNA of the CDR3 is TGTGCCATCAGTGATGGACAGGGAAATGAAAAACTGTTTTTT.

The chain joins TRBV7-2 to TRBJ2-1; TRBD2 agrees at 10 bases. V lost 8 bases, J lost 5 bases, and 9 bases stayed unmatched. The length of the CDR3 is 15 residues. Germline V gene lookup returns CDR1 SGHTA and CDR2 FQGNSA. In DNA, the CDR3 is TGTGCCAGCGCCTCTAGCGGGGGCCTTCACAATGAGCAGTTCTTC. Its translation: CASASSGGLHNEQFF. The entire variable domain, with the rest obtained from reference TRBV7-2 and TRBJ2-1, is as follows: GAGVSQSPSNKVTEKGKDVELRCDPISGHTALYWYRQSLGQGLEFLIYFQGNSAPDKSGLPSDRFSAERTGGSVSTLTIQRTQQEDSAVYLCASASSGGLHNEQFFGPGTRLTVL.

The chain has TRBV27 and TRBJ1-2; 7 bases line up with TRBD1. This CDR3 is built from 15 residues. The J segment lost 7 bases and the V segment lost 3 bases, leaving 11 bases of the junction unmatched. Germline V gene lookup returns CDR1 MNHEY and CDR2 SMNVEV (reference sequence). In nucleotides, the CDR3 is TGTGCCAGCAGTTTCCTCCAGGGACAGACGGGTGGCTACACCTTC. Translating it yields CASSFLQGQTGGYTF.

The rearrangement links TRBV30 to TRBJ2-5; TRBD2 agrees at 9 bases. V lost 1 base to trimming and J lost 3 bases; unmatched junction nucleotides: 9. The CDR3 totals 16 residues. Germline values: CDR1 GTSNPN, CDR2 SVGIG (reference sequence). This CDR3 reads CAWSGGLSSGKETQYF. The CDR3 DNA reads as TGTGCCTGGAGTGGGGGGTTGTCTAGCGGGAAAGAGACCCAGTACTTC. Drawing the rest from reference TRBV30 and TRBJ2-5, the complete variable domain is SQTIHQWPATLVQPVGSPLSLECTVEGTSNPNLYWYRQAAGRGLQLLFYSVGIGQISSEVPQNLSASRPQDRQFILSSKKLLLSDSGFYLCAWSGGLSSGKETQYFGPGTRLLVL.

The V gene is TRBV7-2, the J gene TRBJ1-6; maybe TRBD1 (5 bases). Germline V gene lookup returns CDR1 SGHTA and CDR2 FQGNSA. CDR3 size: 16 residues. The germline V and J ends were trimmed by 5 bases and 6 bases, with 17 bases remaining between them. CDR3 residues: CASSRLLDTTNSPLHF. The CDR3 bases are TGTGCCAGCAGCCGGTTACTGGACACGACTAATTCACCCCTCCACTTT.

V usage is TRBV5-5 and J usage is TRBJ1-2; no definite D call. Trimming cost V 3 bases and J 13 bases, with 19 bases left between them. CDR3 length equals 13 residues. CDR1 is SGHKS, CDR2 YYEKEE, per germline (reference sequence). This CDR3 reads CASSWEGTVVSTF. The CDR3 DNA reads TGTGCCAGCAGCTGGGAGGGAACGGTGGTTAGCACCTTC.

Only a few counts were recorded for this clone. The chain joins TRBV3-1 (or the pseudogene TRBV3-2) to TRBJ2-4, with D tentatively TRBD1 (6 bases). The CDR3 runs 20 residues. Per the germline V gene, CDR1 is LGHDT and CDR2 is YNNKEL (reference sequence). Trimming took off 5 bases at V and 0 bases at J, with 26 bases between the two ends. This CDR3 reads CASSGPPTGQVGKAKNIQYF. In DNA form, the CDR3 reads TGTGCCAGCAGCGGTCCCCCAACAGGGCAGGTTGGGAAAGCCAAAAACATTCAGTACTTC.

Note on this clone: The same CDR3 is also encoded by other DNA sequences in this sample. J is TRBJ1-5 and V is TRBV4-1; 7 bases match TRBD1. Germline CDR1 MGHRA, CDR2 YSYEKL. The CDR3 covers 16 residues. V lost 4 bases, J lost 0 bases, and 6 bases stayed unmatched. Written as DNA, the CDR3 is TGCGCCAGCAGCCCGTTCGGGACAGATAGCAATCAGCCCCAGCATTTT. Translation gives CASSPFGTDSNQPQHF.

V and J are TRBV9 and TRBJ1-2; TRBD1 matches at 7 bases. Losses at the gene ends were 3 bases for V and 4 bases for J; bases not matched to a gene: 9. The CDR3 loop spans 15 amino acids. Germline V gene lookup returns CDR1 SGDLS and CDR2 YYNGEE. DNA for the CDR3: TGTGCCAGCAGCGCAGGCGACAGGGTCGCCTATGGCTACACCTTC. Amino acids: CASSAGDRVAYGYTF.

The chain uses TRBV27 and TRBJ1-5; TRBD1 matches at 8 bases. V trimming: 5 bases; J trimming: 7 bases; junction bases outside the gene matches: 7. The length of the CDR3 is 14 residues. The germline V gene encodes CDR1 MNHEY and CDR2 SMNVEV (reference sequence). CDR3 sequence: CASSASTGDQPQHF. In nucleotides, the CDR3 is TGTGCCAGCAGTGCATCGACAGGGGACCAGCCCCAGCATTTT.

V and J are TRBV10-2 and TRBJ2-1, with a tentative D call TRBD2 (6 bases). V was clipped by 8 bases and J by 2 bases, with 16 bases between them. Germline V lookup: CDR1 WSHSY, CDR2 SAAADI. The CDR3 contains 15 residues. The CDR3 region has the DNA TGCGCCAGCGCCTTCGGGGGTATCGCCTACAATGAGCAGTTCTTC. Translated: CASAFGGIAYNEQFF.

This chain uses TRBV5-1 with TRBJ1-2; 7 bases line up with TRBD1. CDR3 length equals 13 residues. The trim removed 4 bases at V and 8 bases at J, leaving 8 bases unmatched. CDR1 SGHRS and CDR2 YFSETQ come from the germline V gene. CDR3 sequence reads: CASSPNRGLGYTF. The CDR3 nucleotides read TGCGCCAGCAGCCCCAACAGGGGATTGGGCTACACCTTC.

This rearrangement joins TRBV27 to TRBJ2-1, with TRBD1 matching over 7 bases. The CDR3 extends over 14 amino acids. Germline CDR1 is MNHEY and CDR2 is SMNVEV (reference sequence). The V and J ends lost 6 bases and 7 bases, in that order; junction bases with no gene match: 9. CDR3 bases: TGTGCCAGCAGGATTCTAGGGGGCGGAAATGAGCAGTTCTTC. Its protein is CASRILGGGNEQFF.

This clone appeared a single time. The chain has TRBV7-9 and TRBJ1-3, with D tentatively TRBD1 (6 bases). CDR1 is SEHNR and CDR2 is FQNEAQ in the germline V gene (reference sequence). CDR3 length equals 14 residues. V was shortened by 10 bases and J by 1 base, with 14 bases between the two germline ends. In DNA form, the CDR3 reads TGTGCCACCTCGATGGACAGTTCTGGAAACACCATATATTTT. Its protein product is CATSMDSSGNTIYF.

This clone appeared a single time. This chain joins TRBV23-1 and TRBJ2-1; TRBD1 matches 7 bases. TRBV23-1 counts as an open reading frame of uncertain function. J gave up 5 bases and V 4 bases, and 20 bases lay outside the gene matches. The CDR3 length is 19 residues. CDR3 bases: TGCGCCAGCAGTCGGGGTTTCAATTGCGAGACAGGGACGAACAATGAGCAGTTCTTC. Translation: CASSRGFNCETGTNNEQFF.